The clone carrying this T cell receptor beta chain showed up many times. The data belong to a study of neurological immune-mediated disorders. TCRdb fed the 5' RACE reads into MiXCR, producing one record per CDR3 protein. The sample lists some 79,000 distinct CDR3 sequences, roughly 15% occurring once. Germline V gene lookup returns CDR1 DFQATT and CDR2 SNEGSKA (reference sequence). The CDR3 has 16 amino acids. Trimming cost V 0 bases and J 6 bases; bases outside gene matches: 11. The study drew its healthy controls from blood bank volunteers in Maryland, USA. This chain connects TRBV20-1 to TRBJ1-5, with 7 bases lining up with TRBD1. This clonotype was sampled from a woman in her forties or fifties in good health. Sequenced material: PBMCs. Written as DNA, the CDR3 is TGCAGTGCTAGAGATGGCGGGAGGCAGGGGGGTCAGCCCCAGCATTTT. Protein: CSARDGGRQGGQPQHF.